This T cell receptor (beta chain) was retrieved from a study of identical twins. TCRdb reprocessed the 5' RACE reads via MiXCR and lists one record per CDR3 protein. Found here are 300,000 or so distinct CDR3 sequences, 8.5% to 9.5% of them singletons; the top ten hold about 7.1%. By share of the sample, this clonotype is medium-sized. Its antigen is as yet unknown. Findings and caveats of the study: Fewer insertions were carried by abundant cord blood beta clonotypes, but none was seen in memory repertoires.

The CDR3 has 15 amino acids. Germline V gene data show CDR1 as MRHNA and CDR2 as SNTAGT. The junction had 8 bases not matched to a gene; V was cut back by 2 bases and J by 8 bases. These records were also assigned to another study, of yellow fever vaccine responses in identical twins. This second report adds: Twins reportedly appeared to share part of their vaccine T cell response while keeping part individual.

This chain links TRBV6-4 with TRBJ2-1, with 8 bases that match TRBD2. Sequencing was performed on CD8+ T cells sorted from blood. The TCR originated in a young woman in good health. The DNA for the CDR3 is TGTGCCAGCAGTGACGGCGGGGGGCAGGTCGATGAGCAGTTCTTC. It specifies CASSDGGGQVDEQFF.